The rows below give T cell receptor beta chains drawn from one sample of a study of cytomegalovirus exposure and HLA in healthy donors. Generated by immunoSEQ multiplex PCR, the TCRdb table keeps only in-frame clones and is missing some. This table has about 89,000 clones, 85% appearing once. Sequencing was performed on PBMCs. The receptors come from a man aged 35 to 55 in good health and CMV-seropositive. CDR3s include the opening cysteine and the closing phenylalanine or tryptophan. The D gene is left open where the match is weak. A clone size is listed for some rows: how often the clone was seen (once, few, many), or a class if it is expanded.

clone size: .; V gene: TRBV7-2; J gene: TRBJ2-1; D gene: TRBD2; CDR3 protein: CASSLAVLAGARLRNEQFF; CDR3 DNA: TGTGCCAGCAGCTTAGCGGTACTAGCGGGAGCTCGACTTAGGAATGAGCAGTTCTTC
clone size: once; V gene: TRBV4-1; J gene: TRBJ1-3; D gene: TRBD1; CDR3 protein: CASSQEDRGGNTIYF; CDR3 DNA: TGCGCCAGCAGCCAAGAGGACAGGGGTGGGAACACCATATATTTT
clone size: .; V gene: TRBV28; J gene: TRBJ2-7; D gene: .; CDR3 protein: CASSLGRGSSHPYEQYF; CDR3 DNA: TGTGCCAGCAGCCTAGGCCGGGGTTCTAGTCACCCTTACGAGCAGTACTTC
clone size: .; V gene: TRBV2; J gene: TRBJ2-7; D gene: TRBD2; CDR3 protein: CASSEAVLAGAVEQYF; CDR3 DNA: TGTGCCAGCAGTGAAGCCGTTCTAGCGGGAGCGGTAGAGCAGTACTTC
clone size: .; V gene: TRBV5-4; J gene: TRBJ2-7; D gene: TRBD1; CDR3 protein: CASSWTGGSEQYF; CDR3 DNA: TGTGCCAGCAGCTGGACAGGGGGCTCCGAGCAGTACTTC
clone size: .; V gene: TRBV2; J gene: TRBJ1-5; D gene: .; CDR3 protein: CASNIRGNQPQHF; CDR3 DNA: TGTGCCAGCAATATCCGGGGAAATCAGCCCCAGCATTTT
clone size: .; V gene: TRBV4-1; J gene: TRBJ2-7; D gene: .; CDR3 protein: CASSQEPGRIAYEQYF; CDR3 DNA: TGCGCCAGCAGCCAAGAGCCAGGGCGGATCGCCTACGAGCAGTACTTC
clone size: .; V gene: TRBV28; J gene: TRBJ2-1; D gene: .; CDR3 protein: CASKLRTNYNEQFF; CDR3 DNA: TGTGCCAGCAAACTACGGACTAACTACAATGAGCAGTTCTTC
clone size: .; V gene: TRBV5-1; J gene: TRBJ1-3; D gene: .; CDR3 protein: CASSLVGDQPGNTIYF; CDR3 DNA: TGCGCCAGCAGCTTGGTCGGGGATCAGCCTGGAAACACCATATATTTT
clone size: .; V gene: TRBV6-1; J gene: TRBJ2-2; D gene: .; CDR3 protein: CASSVQGMVTGELFF; CDR3 DNA: TGTGCCAGCAGTGTACAGGGTATGGTTACCGGGGAGCTGTTTTTT
clone size: .; V gene: TRBV5-1; J gene: TRBJ2-7; D gene: TRBD2; CDR3 protein: CASSSSGTSYEQYF; CDR3 DNA: TGCGCCAGCAGCTCTAGCGGGACCTCCTACGAGCAGTACTTC
clone size: few; V gene: TRBV6-1; J gene: TRBJ2-7; D gene: TRBD2; CDR3 protein: CASSALAGQGEQYF; CDR3 DNA: TGTGCCAGCAGCGCACTAGCGGGGCAGGGGGAGCAGTACTTC
clone size: .; V gene: TRBV11-2; J gene: TRBJ2-3; D gene: .; CDR3 protein: CASSLDHVAAQYF; CDR3 DNA: TGTGCCAGCAGCTTAGATCATGTAGCCGCGCAGTATTTT
clone size: .; V gene: TRBV7-6; J gene: TRBJ2-5; D gene: TRBD1; CDR3 protein: CASSLAGQGAETQYF; CDR3 DNA: TGTGCCAGCAGCTTGGCCGGACAGGGGGCTGAGACCCAGTACTTC
clone size: .; V gene: TRBV6-1; J gene: TRBJ2-7; D gene: TRBD2; CDR3 protein: CASSAGSGSEQYF; CDR3 DNA: TGTGCCAGCAGTGCAGGGAGCGGGAGCGAGCAGTACTTC
clone size: .; V gene: TRBV7-6; J gene: TRBJ2-1; D gene: TRBD2; CDR3 protein: CASSRGRAEGDEQFF; CDR3 DNA: TGTGCCAGCAGCCGCGGGAGGGCCGAGGGCGATGAGCAGTTCTTC
clone size: .; V gene: TRBV7-2; J gene: TRBJ2-3; D gene: .; CDR3 protein: CASSRRMGSTDTQYF; CDR3 DNA: TGTGCCAGCAGCCGGAGGATGGGTAGCACAGATACGCAGTATTTT
clone size: .; V gene: TRBV6-6; J gene: TRBJ2-7; D gene: .; CDR3 protein: CASSPKTGSRGEQYF; CDR3 DNA: TGTGCCAGCAGTCCGAAGACAGGCAGTCGCGGCGAGCAGTACTTC
clone size: .; V gene: TRBV19; J gene: TRBJ1-1; D gene: .; CDR3 protein: CASSVTRPGTEAFF; CDR3 DNA: TGTGCCAGTAGCGTGACCCGTCCGGGCACTGAAGCTTTCTTT
clone size: .; V gene: TRBV6-5; J gene: TRBJ2-1; D gene: TRBD2; CDR3 protein: CASSLLAGGSNEQFF; CDR3 DNA: TGTGCCAGCAGTTTACTAGCGGGAGGGTCCAATGAGCAGTTCTTC
clone size: .; V gene: TRBV2; J gene: TRBJ2-1; D gene: .; CDR3 protein: CASRLAANEQFF; CDR3 DNA: TGTGCCAGCAGATTAGCGGCAAATGAGCAGTTCTTC
clone size: .; V gene: TRBV7-9; J gene: TRBJ1-1; D gene: .; CDR3 protein: CASSFLQGNTEAFF; CDR3 DNA: TGTGCCAGCAGCTTCCTACAGGGAAACACTGAAGCTTTCTTT
clone size: .; V gene: TRBV11-2; J gene: TRBJ2-7; D gene: .; CDR3 protein: CASSLVFQFMTVSYEQYF; CDR3 DNA: TGTGCCAGCAGCTTAGTATTCCAATTTATGACAGTCTCCTACGAGCAGTACTTC
clone size: .; V gene: TRBV28; J gene: TRBJ2-7; D gene: TRBD1; CDR3 protein: CASGQGDSYEQYF; CDR3 DNA: TGTGCCAGCGGGCAGGGGGACTCCTACGAGCAGTACTTC
clone size: .; V gene: TRBV6-1; J gene: TRBJ2-2; D gene: TRBD2; CDR3 protein: CASSEALPSGRAGELFF; CDR3 DNA: TGTGCCAGCAGTGAAGCGCTTCCTAGCGGGAGGGCCGGGGAGCTGTTTTTT
clone size: few; V gene: TRBV6-6; J gene: TRBJ1-1; D gene: .; CDR3 protein: CASAGGLGNTEAFF; CDR3 DNA: TGTGCCAGCGCGGGGGGCTTGGGGAACACTGAAGCTTTCTTT
clone size: .; V gene: TRBV9; J gene: TRBJ2-3; D gene: TRBD2; CDR3 protein: CASTGTSGSTDTQYF; CDR3 DNA: TGTGCCAGCACCGGGACTAGCGGGAGCACAGATACGCAGTATTTT
clone size: .; V gene: TRBV6-5; J gene: TRBJ1-5; D gene: .; CDR3 protein: CASSHGGSGNQPQHF; CDR3 DNA: TGTGCCAGCAGTCACGGGGGAAGCGGCAATCAGCCCCAGCATTTT
clone size: .; V gene: TRBV2; J gene: TRBJ1-1; D gene: .; CDR3 protein: CASSEAGGVGAFF; CDR3 DNA: TGTGCCAGCAGTGAAGCCGGAGGGGTTGGAGCTTTCTTT
clone size: .; V gene: TRBV5-1; J gene: TRBJ1-2; D gene: .; CDR3 protein: CASSWGLGQPDGYTF; CDR3 DNA: TGCGCCAGCAGCTGGGGCCTCGGACAGCCAGATGGCTACACCTTC
clone size: .; V gene: TRBV18; J gene: TRBJ1-1; D gene: .; CDR3 protein: CASSPARQSEAFF; CDR3 DNA: TGTGCCAGCTCACCAGCGCGACAGAGTGAAGCTTTCTTT
clone size: .; V gene: TRBV9; J gene: TRBJ1-2; D gene: TRBD1; CDR3 protein: CASSQGANYGYTF; CDR3 DNA: TGTGCCAGCAGCCAGGGGGCCAACTATGGCTACACCTTC
clone size: .; V gene: TRBV5-8; J gene: TRBJ2-3; D gene: TRBD1; CDR3 protein: CASSVAGTDTDTQYF; CDR3 DNA: TGTGCCAGCAGTGTAGCCGGGACAGACACAGATACGCAGTATTTT
clone size: .; V gene: TRBV19; J gene: TRBJ1-6; D gene: .; CDR3 protein: CASSLVADNSPLHF; CDR3 DNA: TGTGCCAGTAGCCTCGTGGCAGATAATTCACCCCTCCACTTT
clone size: .; V gene: TRBV4-1; J gene: TRBJ2-1; D gene: .; CDR3 protein: CASSQDLSYEQFF; CDR3 DNA: TGCGCCAGCAGCCAAGATTTGAGTTATGAGCAGTTCTTC
clone size: .; V gene: TRBV2; J gene: TRBJ2-1; D gene: TRBD1; CDR3 protein: CASIPTGLLRSNNEQFF; CDR3 DNA: TGTGCCAGCATCCCGACAGGGCTCCTTCGAAGCAACAATGAGCAGTTCTTC
clone size: .; V gene: TRBV5-6; J gene: TRBJ2-1; D gene: TRBD2; CDR3 protein: CASSLFGGGANEQFF; CDR3 DNA: TGTGCCAGCAGCTTGTTTGGCGGGGGGGCGAATGAGCAGTTCTTC
clone size: .; V gene: TRBV9; J gene: TRBJ2-3; D gene: TRBD2; CDR3 protein: CASSASGGRTDTQYF; CDR3 DNA: TGTGCCAGCAGCGCTAGCGGGGGCCGCACAGATACGCAGTATTTT
clone size: .; V gene: TRBV28; J gene: TRBJ2-7; D gene: .; CDR3 protein: CASSPLYEQYF; CDR3 DNA: TGTGCCAGCAGTCCTCTCTACGAGCAGTACTTC
clone size: medium-sized; V gene: TRBV6-6; J gene: TRBJ2-7; D gene: TRBD2; CDR3 protein: CASSPGLEVPEQYF; CDR3 DNA: TGTGCCAGCAGTCCCGGACTAGAAGTCCCCGAGCAGTACTTC
clone size: .; V gene: TRBV9; J gene: TRBJ2-7; D gene: .; CDR3 protein: CASSVESTAQFEQYF; CDR3 DNA: TGTGCCAGCAGCGTAGAATCGACAGCGCAATTCGAGCAGTACTTC
clone size: .; V gene: TRBV6-1; J gene: TRBJ2-1; D gene: TRBD1; CDR3 protein: CASSGQGASNEQFF; CDR3 DNA: TGTGCCAGCAGTGGACAGGGGGCTAGCAATGAGCAGTTCTTC
clone size: once; V gene: TRBV11-3; J gene: TRBJ2-7; D gene: .; CDR3 protein: CASSLGRDTSYEQYF; CDR3 DNA: TGTGCCAGCAGCTTGGGCCGGGACACATCCTACGAGCAGTACTTC
clone size: .; V gene: TRBV7-9; J gene: TRBJ2-7; D gene: .; CDR3 protein: CASSLGGVEQYF; CDR3 DNA: TGTGCCAGCAGCTTAGGGGGAGTCGAGCAGTACTTC
clone size: .; V gene: TRBV27; J gene: TRBJ2-6; D gene: TRBD1; CDR3 protein: CASSDRASGANVLTF; CDR3 DNA: TGTGCCAGCAGTGACAGGGCCTCTGGGGCCAACGTCCTGACTTTC
clone size: .; V gene: TRBV4-1; J gene: TRBJ2-1; D gene: TRBD2; CDR3 protein: CASSQDPGLPDHNEQFF; CDR3 DNA: TGCGCCAGCAGCCAAGATCCGGGACTACCAGACCATAATGAGCAGTTCTTC
clone size: .; V gene: TRBV7-9; J gene: TRBJ1-2; D gene: TRBD1; CDR3 protein: CSSSSTWKGANGYTF; CDR3 DNA: TGTTCCAGCAGCTCGACATGGAAGGGGGCCAATGGCTACACCTTC
clone size: .; V gene: TRBV4-2; J gene: TRBJ1-2; D gene: .; CDR3 protein: CASSQAAGDYGYTF; CDR3 DNA: TGTGCCAGCAGCCAAGCGGCGGGGGACTATGGCTACACCTTC
clone size: .; V gene: TRBV2; J gene: TRBJ2-1; D gene: TRBD2; CDR3 protein: CASRGLAGGEQFF; CDR3 DNA: TGTGCCAGCAGGGGACTAGCGGGAGGCGAGCAGTTCTTC
clone size: .; V gene: TRBV7-3; J gene: TRBJ2-2; D gene: .; CDR3 protein: CASSSQGLNTGELFF; CDR3 DNA: TGTGCCAGCAGCTCGCAGGGCCTGAACACCGGGGAGCTGTTTTTT
clone size: .; V gene: TRBV6-4; J gene: TRBJ2-6; D gene: .; CDR3 protein: CASRTDTGANVLTF; CDR3 DNA: TGTGCCAGCAGAACAGATACTGGGGCCAACGTCCTGACTTTC
clone size: .; V gene: TRBV5-4; J gene: TRBJ2-6; D gene: TRBD1; CDR3 protein: CASRLGGAESGANVLTF; CDR3 DNA: TGTGCCAGCAGGCTAGGGGGCGCAGAATCTGGGGCCAACGTCCTGACTTTC
clone size: once; V gene: TRBV5-6; J gene: TRBJ1-3; D gene: TRBD1; CDR3 protein: CASSPDRGFGNTIYF; CDR3 DNA: TGTGCCAGCAGTCCTGACAGGGGATTTGGAAACACCATATATTTT
clone size: .; V gene: TRBV25-1; J gene: TRBJ2-7; D gene: TRBD1; CDR3 protein: CASSESRQGAYEQYF; CDR3 DNA: TGTGCCAGCAGTGAATCTCGACAGGGGGCGTACGAGCAGTACTTC
clone size: .; V gene: TRBV10-2; J gene: TRBJ2-7; D gene: .; CDR3 protein: CASSETSEQYF; CDR3 DNA: TGCGCCAGCAGTGAGACTAGCGAGCAGTACTTC